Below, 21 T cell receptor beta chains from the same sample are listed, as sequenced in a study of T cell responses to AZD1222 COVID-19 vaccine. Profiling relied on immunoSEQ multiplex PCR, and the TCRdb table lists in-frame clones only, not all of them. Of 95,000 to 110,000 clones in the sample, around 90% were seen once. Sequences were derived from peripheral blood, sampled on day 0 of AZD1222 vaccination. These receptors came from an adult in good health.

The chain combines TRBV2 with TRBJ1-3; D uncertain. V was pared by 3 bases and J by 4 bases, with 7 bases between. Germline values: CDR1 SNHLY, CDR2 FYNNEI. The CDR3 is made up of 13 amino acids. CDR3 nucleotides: TGTGCCAGCAGTGATGGGTGGGGAAACACCATATATTTT. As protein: CASSDGWGNTIYF. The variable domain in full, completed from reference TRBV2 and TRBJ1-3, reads EPEVTQTPSHQVTQMGQEVILRCVPISNHLYFYWYRQILGQKVEFLVSFYNNEISEKSEIFDDQFSVERPDGSNFTLKIRSTKLEDSAMYFCASSDGWGNTIYFGEGSWLTVV.

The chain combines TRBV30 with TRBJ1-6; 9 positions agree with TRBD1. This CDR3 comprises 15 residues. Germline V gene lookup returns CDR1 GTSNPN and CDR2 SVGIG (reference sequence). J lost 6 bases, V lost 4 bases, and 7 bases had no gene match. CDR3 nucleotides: TGTGCCTGGACGCCTGACAGGGGGAGTAATTCACCCCTCCACTTT. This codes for CAWTPDRGSNSPLHF.

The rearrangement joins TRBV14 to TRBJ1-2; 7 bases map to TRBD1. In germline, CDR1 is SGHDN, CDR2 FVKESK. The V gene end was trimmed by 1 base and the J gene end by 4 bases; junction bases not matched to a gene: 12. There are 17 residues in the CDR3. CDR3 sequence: CASSQVGQGTALYGYTF. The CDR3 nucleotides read TGTGCCAGCAGCCAAGTGGGTCAAGGGACAGCTCTCTATGGCTACACCTTC.

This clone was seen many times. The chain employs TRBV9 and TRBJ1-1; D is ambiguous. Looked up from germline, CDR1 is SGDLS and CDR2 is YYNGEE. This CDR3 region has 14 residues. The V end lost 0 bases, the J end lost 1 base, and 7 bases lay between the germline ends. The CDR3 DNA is TGTGCCAGCAGCGTAGAAGGGAAGAACACTGAAGCTTTCTTT. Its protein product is CASSVEGKNTEAFF. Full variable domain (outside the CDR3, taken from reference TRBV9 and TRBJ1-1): DSGVTQTPKHLITATGQRVTLRCSPRSGDLSVYWYQQSLDQGLQFLIQYYNGEERAKGNILERFSAQQFPDLHSELNLSSLELGDSALYFCASSVEGKNTEAFFGQGTRLTVV.

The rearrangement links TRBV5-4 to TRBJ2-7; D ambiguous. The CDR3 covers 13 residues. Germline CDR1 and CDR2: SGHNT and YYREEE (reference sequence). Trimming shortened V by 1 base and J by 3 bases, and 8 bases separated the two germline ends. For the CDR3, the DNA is TGTGCCAGCAGCTTGTGGGGTAGCTACGAGCAGTACTTC. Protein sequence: CASSLWGSYEQYF.

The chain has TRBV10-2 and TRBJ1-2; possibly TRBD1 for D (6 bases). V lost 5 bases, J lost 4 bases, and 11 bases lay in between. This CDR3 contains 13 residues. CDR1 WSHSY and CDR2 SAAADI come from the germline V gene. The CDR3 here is CASSLGGRYGYTF. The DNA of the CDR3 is TGCGCCAGCAGTCTGGGGGGCCGCTATGGCTACACCTTC.

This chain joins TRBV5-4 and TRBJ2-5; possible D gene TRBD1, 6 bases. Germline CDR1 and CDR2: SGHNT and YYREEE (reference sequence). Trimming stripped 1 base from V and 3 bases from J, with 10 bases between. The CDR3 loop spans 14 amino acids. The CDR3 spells CASSLWGQEETQYF. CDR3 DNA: TGTGCCAGCAGCTTGTGGGGACAAGAAGAGACCCAGTACTTC. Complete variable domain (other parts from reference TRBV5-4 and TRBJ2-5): ETGVTQSPTHLIKTRGQQVTLRCSSQSGHNTVSWYQQALGQGPQFIFQYYREEENGRGNFPPRFSGLQFPNYSSELNVNALELDDSALYLCASSLWGQEETQYFGPGTRLLVL.

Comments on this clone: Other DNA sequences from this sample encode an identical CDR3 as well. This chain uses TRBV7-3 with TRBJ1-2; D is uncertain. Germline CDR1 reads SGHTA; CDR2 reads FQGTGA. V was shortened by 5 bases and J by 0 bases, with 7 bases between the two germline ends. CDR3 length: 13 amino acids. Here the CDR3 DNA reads TGTGCCAGCAGCCCCGGATCTAACTATGGCTACACCTTC. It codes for CASSPGSNYGYTF.

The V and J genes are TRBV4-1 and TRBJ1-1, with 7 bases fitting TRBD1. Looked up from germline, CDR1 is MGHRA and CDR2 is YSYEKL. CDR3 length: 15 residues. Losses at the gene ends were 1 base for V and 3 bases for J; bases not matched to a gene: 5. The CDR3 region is CASSQGQGYDTEAFF. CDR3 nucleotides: TGCGCCAGCAGCCAAGGACAGGGTTATGACACTGAAGCTTTCTTT.

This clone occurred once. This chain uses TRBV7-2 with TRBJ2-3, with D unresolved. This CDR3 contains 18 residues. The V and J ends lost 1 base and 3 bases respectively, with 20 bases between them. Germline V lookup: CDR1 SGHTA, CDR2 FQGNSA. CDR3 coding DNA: TGTGCCAGCAGCTTAGTGTCGTTCAGGAAGAAACATACAGATACGCAGTATTTT. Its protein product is CASSLVSFRKKHTDTQYF.

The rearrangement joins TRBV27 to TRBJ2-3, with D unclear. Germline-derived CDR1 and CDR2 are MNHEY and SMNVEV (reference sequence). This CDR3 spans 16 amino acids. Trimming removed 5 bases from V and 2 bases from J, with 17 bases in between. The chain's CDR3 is CASSTSGFPHTDTQYF. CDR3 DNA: TGTGCCAGCAGTACCTCAGGATTTCCCCACACAGATACGCAGTATTTT.

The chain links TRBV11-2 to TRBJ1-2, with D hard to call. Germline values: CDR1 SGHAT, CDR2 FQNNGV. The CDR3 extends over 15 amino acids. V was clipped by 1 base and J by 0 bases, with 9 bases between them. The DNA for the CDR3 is TGTGCCAGCAGCTTAGGGGCGAGGGCTAACTATGGCTACACCTTC. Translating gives CASSLGARANYGYTF. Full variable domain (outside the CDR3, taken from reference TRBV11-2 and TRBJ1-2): EAGVAQSPRYKIIEKRQSVAFWCNPISGHATLYWYQQILGQGPKLLIQFQNNGVVDDSQLPKDRFSAERLKGVDSTLKIQPAKLEDSAVYLCASSLGARANYGYTFGSGTRLTVV.

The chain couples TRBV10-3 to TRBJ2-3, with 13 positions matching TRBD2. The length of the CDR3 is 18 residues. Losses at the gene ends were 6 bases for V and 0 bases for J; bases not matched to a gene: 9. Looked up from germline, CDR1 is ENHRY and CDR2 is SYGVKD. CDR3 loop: CAISGLAGASPSTDTQYF. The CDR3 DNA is TGTGCCATCAGCGGACTAGCGGGGGCCTCCCCTAGCACAGATACGCAGTATTTT.

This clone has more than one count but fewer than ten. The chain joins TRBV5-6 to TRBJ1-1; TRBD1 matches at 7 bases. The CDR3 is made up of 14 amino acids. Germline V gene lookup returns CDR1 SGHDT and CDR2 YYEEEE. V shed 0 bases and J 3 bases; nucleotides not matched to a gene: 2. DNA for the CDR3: TGTGCCAGCAGCTTGGAAGGGGGCCACACTGAAGCTTTCTTT. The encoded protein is CASSLEGGHTEAFF.

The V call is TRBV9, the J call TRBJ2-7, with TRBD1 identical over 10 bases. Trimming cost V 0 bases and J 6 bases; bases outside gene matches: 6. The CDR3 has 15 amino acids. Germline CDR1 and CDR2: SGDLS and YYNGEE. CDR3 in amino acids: CASSVGQGASAEQYF. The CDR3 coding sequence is TGTGCCAGCAGCGTAGGACAGGGGGCGTCCGCCGAGCAGTACTTC.

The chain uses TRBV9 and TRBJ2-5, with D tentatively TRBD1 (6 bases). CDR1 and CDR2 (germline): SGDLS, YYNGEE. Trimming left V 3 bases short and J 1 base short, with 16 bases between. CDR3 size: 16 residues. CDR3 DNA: TGTGCCAGCAGCGCCGACTGGACAGCTCTCCAAGAGACCCAGTACTTC. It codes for CASSADWTALQETQYF.

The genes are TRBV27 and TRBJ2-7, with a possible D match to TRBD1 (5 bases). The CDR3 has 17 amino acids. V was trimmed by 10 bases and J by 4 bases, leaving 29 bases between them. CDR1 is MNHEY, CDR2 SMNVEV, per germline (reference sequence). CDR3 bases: TGTGCCACCGGAACGGCTACAGGATATTGGGGTGGATACGAGCAGTACTTC. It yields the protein CATGTATGYWGGYEQYF.

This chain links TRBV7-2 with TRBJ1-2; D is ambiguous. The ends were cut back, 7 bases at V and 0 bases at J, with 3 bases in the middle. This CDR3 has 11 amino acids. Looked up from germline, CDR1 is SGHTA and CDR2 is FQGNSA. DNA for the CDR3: TGTGCCAGCACTGCTAACTATGGCTACACCTTC. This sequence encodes CASTANYGYTF.

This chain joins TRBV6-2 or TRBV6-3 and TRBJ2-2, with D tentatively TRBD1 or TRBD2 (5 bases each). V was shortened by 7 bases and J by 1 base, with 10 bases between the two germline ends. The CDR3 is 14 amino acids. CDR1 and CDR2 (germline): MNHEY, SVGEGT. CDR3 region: CASIPGGNTGELFF. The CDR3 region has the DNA TGTGCCAGCATCCCTGGGGGGAACACCGGGGAGCTGTTTTTT.

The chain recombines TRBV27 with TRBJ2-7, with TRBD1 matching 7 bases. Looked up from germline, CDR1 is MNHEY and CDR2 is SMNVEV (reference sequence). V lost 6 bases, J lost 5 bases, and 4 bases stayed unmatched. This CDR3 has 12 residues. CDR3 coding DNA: TGTGCCAGCAGCTTTACAGGGGACGAGCAGTACTTC. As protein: CASSFTGDEQYF.

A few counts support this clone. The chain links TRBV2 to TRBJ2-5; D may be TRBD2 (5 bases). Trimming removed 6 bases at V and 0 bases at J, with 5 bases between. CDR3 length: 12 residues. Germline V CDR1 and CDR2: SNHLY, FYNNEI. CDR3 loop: CASSGDQETQYF. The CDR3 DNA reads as TGTGCCAGCAGCGGGGACCAAGAGACCCAGTACTTC.